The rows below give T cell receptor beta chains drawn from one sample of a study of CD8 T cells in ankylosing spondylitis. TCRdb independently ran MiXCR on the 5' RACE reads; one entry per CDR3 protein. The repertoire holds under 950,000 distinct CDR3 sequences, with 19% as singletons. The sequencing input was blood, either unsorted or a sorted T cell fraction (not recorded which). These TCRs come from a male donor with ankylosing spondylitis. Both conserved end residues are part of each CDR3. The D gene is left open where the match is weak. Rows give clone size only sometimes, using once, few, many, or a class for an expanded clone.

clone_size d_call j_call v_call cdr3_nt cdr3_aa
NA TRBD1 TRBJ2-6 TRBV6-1 TGTGCCAGCAGACCCACAGGGGGCAACTCTGGGGCCAACGTCCTGACTTTC CASRPTGGNSGANVLTF
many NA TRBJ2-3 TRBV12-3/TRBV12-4 TGTGCCAGCAGACGGGACTTCACAGATACGCAGTATTTT CASRRDFTDTQYF
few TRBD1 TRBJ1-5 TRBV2 TGTGCCAGCAGCGAAAGATCAGGGGGCTTTCAGCCCCAGCATTTT CASSERSGGFQPQHF
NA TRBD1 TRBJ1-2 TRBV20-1 TGCAGTGCTCCACAGGGGGCGGAAGGCTACACCTTC CSAPQGAEGYTF
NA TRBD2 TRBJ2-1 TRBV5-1 TGCGCCAGCAGCAAGGATACTAGCGGGAGCTCCTACAATGAGCAGTTCTTC CASSKDTSGSSYNEQFF
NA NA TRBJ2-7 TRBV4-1 TGCGCCACCCCCCGGGACACTACCTACGAGCAGTACTTC CATPRDTTYEQYF
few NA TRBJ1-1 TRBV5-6 TGTGCCAGCAGCTTGCGGCCCGCAGGATCGGTCACTGAAGCTTTCTTT CASSLRPAGSVTEAFF
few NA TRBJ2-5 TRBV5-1 TGCGCCAGCAGCCCAAGGACAGTCCTCGAGACCCAGTACTTC CASSPRTVLETQYF
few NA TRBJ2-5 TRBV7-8 TGTGCCAGCAGCCCGGGACTTTATGAGACCCAGTACTTC CASSPGLYETQYF
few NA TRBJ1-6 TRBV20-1 TGCAGTACGAAGGCCAGGGGTACGGATTCACCCCTCCACTTT CSTKARGTDSPLHF
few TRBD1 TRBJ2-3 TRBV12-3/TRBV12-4 TGTGCCAGCAGAGAGGGACAGGGCGCAGATACGCAGTATTTT CASREGQGADTQYF
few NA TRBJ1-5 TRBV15 TGTGCCACCGCGGGGGCGCGGAGCAATCAGCCCCAGCATTTT CATAGARSNQPQHF
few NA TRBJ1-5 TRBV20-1 TGCAGTGCTAGTCCGGGGGACTTCAATCAGCCCCAGCATTTT CSASPGDFNQPQHF
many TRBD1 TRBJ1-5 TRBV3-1 TGTGCCAGCAGCCGGGCCGGACAGGTCGGTCAGCCCCAGCATTTT CASSRAGQVGQPQHF
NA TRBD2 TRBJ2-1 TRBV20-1 TGCAGTGCGCAAAGGGCGGGGGGCCCTTCAGGATACAATGAGCAGTTCTTC CSAQRAGGPSGYNEQFF
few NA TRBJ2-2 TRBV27 TGTGCCAGCAGTTTACTGCTAACGGGGGAGCTGTTTTTT CASSLLLTGELFF
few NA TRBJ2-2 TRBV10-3 TGTGCCATCAATCCCAGTCCCACCGGGGAGCTGTTTTTT CAINPSPTGELFF
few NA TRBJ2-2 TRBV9 TGTGCCAGCAGCGTACACCAACGAAACACCGGGGAGCTGTTTTTT CASSVHQRNTGELFF
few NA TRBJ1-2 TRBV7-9 TGTGCCAGCAGCTCCCGAGGGGGGGAAGGGGGCTACACCTTC CASSSRGGEGGYTF
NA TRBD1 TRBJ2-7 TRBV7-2 TGTGCCAGCAGCCAAGCAGCACAGGGGGCTTCCTACGAGCAGTACTTC CASSQAAQGASYEQYF
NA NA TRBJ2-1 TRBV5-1 TGCGCCAGCAACACGGACCTTAGCTCCTACAATGAGCAGTTCTTC CASNTDLSSYNEQFF
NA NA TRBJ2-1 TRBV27 TGTGCCAGCAGTCCTCGACCGGGGGCGGGGTACAATGAGCAGTTCTTC CASSPRPGAGYNEQFF
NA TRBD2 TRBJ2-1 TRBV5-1 TGCGCCAGCAGCTTGTATCCGCAGGGAGGGAATTCAAGGGAGTTCTTC CASSLYPQGGNSREFF
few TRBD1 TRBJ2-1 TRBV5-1 TGCGCCAGCAGCTATAACGACGGGACAGGGTACGGGGCCTACAATGAGCAGTTCTTC CASSYNDGTGYGAYNEQFF
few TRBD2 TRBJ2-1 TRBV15 TGTGCCACCAGCAGAGGTGGTAGCGGGGGGGGTGAGCAGTTCTTC CATSRGGSGGGEQFF
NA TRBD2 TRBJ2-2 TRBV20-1 TGCAGTGCTAGGGGACTAGCGAGTGACACCGGGGAGCTGTTTTTT CSARGLASDTGELFF
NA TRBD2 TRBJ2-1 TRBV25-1 TGTGCCAGCAGGGGTAGCGGGAACGCCTACAATGAGCAGTTCTTC CASRGSGNAYNEQFF
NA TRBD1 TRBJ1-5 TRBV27 TGTGCCAGCAGTTTAGGGACAGGGGGGTATAGCAATCAGCCCCAGCATTTT CASSLGTGGYSNQPQHF
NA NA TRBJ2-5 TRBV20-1 TGCAGTGCTAGAGATTCGCGGGCTATACAAGAGACCCAGTACTTC CSARDSRAIQETQYF
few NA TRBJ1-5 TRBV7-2 TGTGCCAGCAGCTCCGGGGGGGGGAGCAATCAGCCCCAGCATTTT CASSSGGGSNQPQHF
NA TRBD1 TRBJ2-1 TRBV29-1 TGCAGCGTTGTTCGGGACAGGAGGTTCTTC CSVVRDRRFF
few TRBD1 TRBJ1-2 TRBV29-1 TGCAGCGCCCCGACAGGGGACTATGGCTACACCTTC CSAPTGDYGYTF
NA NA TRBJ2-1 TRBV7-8 TGTGCCAGCAGCTGGAGCGGGACAAACTACAATGAGCAGTTCTTC CASSWSGTNYNEQFF
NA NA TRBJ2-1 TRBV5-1 TGCGCCAGCAGCTTGGAAGGGTTCAATGAGCAGTTCTTC CASSLEGFNEQFF
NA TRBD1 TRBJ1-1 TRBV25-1 TGTGCCAGCAGTGAATTCGGGACAGGGGTCTCTGAAGCTTTCTTT CASSEFGTGVSEAFF
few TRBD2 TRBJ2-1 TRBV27 TGTGCCAGTTCGACTAGCCGAATCCCGGAGAATGAGCAGTTCTTC CASSTSRIPENEQFF
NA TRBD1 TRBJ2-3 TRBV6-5 TGTGCCAGCAGTTGGGGGGACAGGAGCGCAGATACGCAGTATTTT CASSWGDRSADTQYF
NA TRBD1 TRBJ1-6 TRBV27 TGTGCCAGCAGTTTAATGGGACAGGTCGGTCCTTTAGCCCTCCACTTT CASSLMGQVGPLALHF
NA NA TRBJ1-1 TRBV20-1 TGCAGTGCTAGAGACCCGGTTTTAGGGGACACTGAAGCTTTCTTT CSARDPVLGDTEAFF
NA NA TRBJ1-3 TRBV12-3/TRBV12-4 TGTGCCAGCAGTTTTCGAAGCAGGGCCTCTGGAAACACCATATATTTT CASSFRSRASGNTIYF
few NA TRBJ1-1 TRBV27 TGTGCCAGCAGTTTCAGGGAGACGGGCACTGAAGCTTTCTTT CASSFRETGTEAFF
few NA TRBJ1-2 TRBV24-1 TGTGCCACCAGTGACCCGACTGGGCCCTATGGCTACACCTTC CATSDPTGPYGYTF
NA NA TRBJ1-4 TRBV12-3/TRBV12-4 TGTGCCAGCAGTTTATTAGGGGCAGGTGAAAAACTGTTTTTT CASSLLGAGEKLFF
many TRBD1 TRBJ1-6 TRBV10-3 TGTGCCACCGCCTACAGGGGGGGTTCCTATAATTCACCCCTCCACTTT CATAYRGGSYNSPLHF
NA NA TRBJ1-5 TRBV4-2 TGTGCCAGCAGCCAAGATCACCAGGCCAGCAATCAGCCCCAGCATTTT CASSQDHQASNQPQHF
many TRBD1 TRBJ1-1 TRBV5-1 TGCGCCAGCAGCTCGGACAGGGGGAGGGAAGCTTTCTTT CASSSDRGREAFF
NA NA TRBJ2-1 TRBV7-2 TGTGCCAGCAGCCCCCCCGTGGGTCTCAATGAGCAGTTCTTC CASSPPVGLNEQFF
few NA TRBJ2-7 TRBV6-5 TGTGCCAGCAGTTACCGACCTAGTCAGCCTTACGAGCAGTACTTC CASSYRPSQPYEQYF
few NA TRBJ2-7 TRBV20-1 TGCAGTGCTAGGGGGGAAACCTACGAGCAGTACTTC CSARGETYEQYF
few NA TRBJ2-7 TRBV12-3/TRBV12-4 TGTGCCAGCAGTGCCCGAAAGGACGGCGAGCAGTACTTC CASSARKDGEQYF
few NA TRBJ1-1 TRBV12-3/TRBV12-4 TGTGCCAGCAGTATGAGTAACACTGAAGCTTTCTTT CASSMSNTEAFF
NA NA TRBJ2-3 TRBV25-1 TGTGCCAGCAGCAAGGACAGTATCAGCACAGATACGCAGTATTTT CASSKDSISTDTQYF
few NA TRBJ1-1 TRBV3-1 TGTGCCAGCACCCGGTTGGACGGGGGCACTGAAGCTTTCTTT CASTRLDGGTEAFF